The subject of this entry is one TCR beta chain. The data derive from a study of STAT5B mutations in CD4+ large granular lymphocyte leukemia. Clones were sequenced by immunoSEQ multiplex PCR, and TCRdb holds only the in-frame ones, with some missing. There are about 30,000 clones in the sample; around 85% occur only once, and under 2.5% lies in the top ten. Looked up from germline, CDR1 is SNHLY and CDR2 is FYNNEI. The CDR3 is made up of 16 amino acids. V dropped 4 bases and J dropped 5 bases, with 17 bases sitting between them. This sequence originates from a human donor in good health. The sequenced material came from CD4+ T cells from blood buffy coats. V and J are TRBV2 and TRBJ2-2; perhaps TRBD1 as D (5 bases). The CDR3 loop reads CASSVIRQGRTGELFF. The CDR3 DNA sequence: TGTGCCAGCAGTGTGATCCGGCAGGGTCGTACCGGGGAGCTGTTTTTT.